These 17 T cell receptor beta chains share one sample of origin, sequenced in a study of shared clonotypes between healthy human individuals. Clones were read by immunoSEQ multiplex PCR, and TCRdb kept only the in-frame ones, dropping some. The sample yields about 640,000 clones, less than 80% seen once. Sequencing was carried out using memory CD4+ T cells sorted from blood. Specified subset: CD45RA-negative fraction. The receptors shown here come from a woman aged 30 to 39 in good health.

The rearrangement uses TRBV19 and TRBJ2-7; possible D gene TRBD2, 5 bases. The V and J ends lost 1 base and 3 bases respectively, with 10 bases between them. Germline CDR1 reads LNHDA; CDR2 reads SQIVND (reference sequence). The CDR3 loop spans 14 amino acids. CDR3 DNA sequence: TGTGCCAGTAGTATAGTCCCTAGCTTCTACGAGCAGTACTTC. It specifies CASSIVPSFYEQYF.

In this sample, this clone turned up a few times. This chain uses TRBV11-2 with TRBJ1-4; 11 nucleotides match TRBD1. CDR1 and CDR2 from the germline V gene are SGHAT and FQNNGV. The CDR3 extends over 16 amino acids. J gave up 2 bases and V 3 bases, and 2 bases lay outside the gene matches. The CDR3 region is CASSFWTGGTNEKLFF. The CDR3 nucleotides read TGTGCCAGCAGCTTTTGGACAGGGGGCACTAATGAAAAACTGTTTTTT.

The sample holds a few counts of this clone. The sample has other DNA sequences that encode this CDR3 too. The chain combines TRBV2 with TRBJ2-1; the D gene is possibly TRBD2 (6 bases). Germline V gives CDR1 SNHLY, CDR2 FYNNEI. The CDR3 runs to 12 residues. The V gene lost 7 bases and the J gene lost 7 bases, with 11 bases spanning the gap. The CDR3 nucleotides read TGTGCCAGCACGACCCGGGGGAATGAGCAGTTCTTC. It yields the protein CASTTRGNEQFF. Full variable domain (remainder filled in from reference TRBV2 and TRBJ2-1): EPEVTQTPSHQVTQMGQEVILRCVPISNHLYFYWYRQILGQKVEFLVSFYNNEISEKSEIFDDQFSVERPDGSNFTLKIRSTKLEDSAMYFCASTTRGNEQFFGPGTRLTVL.

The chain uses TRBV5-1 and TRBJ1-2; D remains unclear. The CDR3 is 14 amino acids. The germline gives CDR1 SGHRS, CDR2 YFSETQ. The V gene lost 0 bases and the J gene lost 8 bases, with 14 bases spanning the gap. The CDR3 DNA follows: TGCGCCAGCAGCTTGGAAGGGCAGGCACAGGGCTACACCTTC. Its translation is CASSLEGQAQGYTF.

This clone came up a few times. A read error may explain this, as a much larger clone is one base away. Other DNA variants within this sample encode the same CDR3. This CDR3 reads CASSLGDRDTGELFF. CDR3 bases: TGTGCCAGCAGCCTAGGGGACAGAGACACCGGGGAGCTGTTTTTT. The chain recombines TRBV4-2 with TRBJ2-2, with 7 bases fitting TRBD1. The germline V gene has CDR1 LGHNA and CDR2 YNFKEQ. This CDR3 comprises 15 residues. V was clipped by 4 bases and J by 3 bases; unmatched bases: 5.

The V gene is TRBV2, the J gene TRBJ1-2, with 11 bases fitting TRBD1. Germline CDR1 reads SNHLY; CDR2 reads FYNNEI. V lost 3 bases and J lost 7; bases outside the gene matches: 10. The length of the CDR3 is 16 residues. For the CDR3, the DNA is TGTGCCAGCAGTGATGGGCTGGGACAGGGGGTGGTTGGCTACACCTTC. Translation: CASSDGLGQGVVGYTF.

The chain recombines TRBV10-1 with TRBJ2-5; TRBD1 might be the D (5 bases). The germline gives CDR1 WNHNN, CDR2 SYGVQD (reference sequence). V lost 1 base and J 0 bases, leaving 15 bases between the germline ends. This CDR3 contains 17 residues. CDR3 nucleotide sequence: TGCGCCAGCAGTGAGTTGCCTCAGGGCAGTAACCAAGAGACCCAGTACTTC. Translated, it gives CASSELPQGSNQETQYF.

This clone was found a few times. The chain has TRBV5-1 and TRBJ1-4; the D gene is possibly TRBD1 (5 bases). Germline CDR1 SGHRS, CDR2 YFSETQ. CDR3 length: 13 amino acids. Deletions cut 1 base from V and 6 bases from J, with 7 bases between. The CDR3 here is CASSLTGHEKLFF. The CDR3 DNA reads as TGCGCCAGCAGCTTGACAGGCCATGAAAAACTGTTTTTT. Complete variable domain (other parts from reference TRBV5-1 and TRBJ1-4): KAGVTQTPRYLIKTRGQQVTLSCSPISGHRSVSWYQQTPGQGLQFLFEYFSETQRNKGNFPGRFSGRQFSNSRSEMNVSTLELGDSALYLCASSLTGHEKLFFGSGTQLSVL.

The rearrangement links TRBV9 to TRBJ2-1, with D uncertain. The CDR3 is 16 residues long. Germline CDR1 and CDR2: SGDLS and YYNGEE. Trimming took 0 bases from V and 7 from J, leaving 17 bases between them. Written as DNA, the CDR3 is TGTGCCAGCAGCGTAGATACTTCACCGGGTGGAAATGAGCAGTTCTTC. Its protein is CASSVDTSPGGNEQFF.

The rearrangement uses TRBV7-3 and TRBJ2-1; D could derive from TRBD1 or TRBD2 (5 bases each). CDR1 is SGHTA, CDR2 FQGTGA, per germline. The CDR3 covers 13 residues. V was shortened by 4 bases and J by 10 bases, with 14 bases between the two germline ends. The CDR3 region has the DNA TGTGCCAGCAGCTCGGGACCGACGGACGAGCAGTTCTTC. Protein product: CASSSGPTDEQFF.

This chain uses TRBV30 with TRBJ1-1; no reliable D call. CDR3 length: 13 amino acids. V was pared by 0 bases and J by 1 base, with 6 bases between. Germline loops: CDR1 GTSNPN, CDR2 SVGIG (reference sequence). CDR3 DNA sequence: TGTGCCTGGAGTGTACGTACGAACACTGAAGCTTTCTTT. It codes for CAWSVRTNTEAFF.

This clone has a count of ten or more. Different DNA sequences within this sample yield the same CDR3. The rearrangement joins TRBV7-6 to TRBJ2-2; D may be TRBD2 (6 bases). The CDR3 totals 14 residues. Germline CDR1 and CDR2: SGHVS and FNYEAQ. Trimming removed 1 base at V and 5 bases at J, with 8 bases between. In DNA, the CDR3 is TGTGCCAGCAGCTTAGGGACTACTACCGGGGAGCTGTTTTTT. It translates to CASSLGTTTGELFF.

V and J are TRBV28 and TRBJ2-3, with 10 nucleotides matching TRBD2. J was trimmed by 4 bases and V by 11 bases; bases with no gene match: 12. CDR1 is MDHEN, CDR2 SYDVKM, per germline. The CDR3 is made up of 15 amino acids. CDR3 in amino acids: CAVRTSGQGADTQYF. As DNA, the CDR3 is TGTGCCGTACGGACTAGCGGACAGGGTGCAGATACGCAGTATTTT.

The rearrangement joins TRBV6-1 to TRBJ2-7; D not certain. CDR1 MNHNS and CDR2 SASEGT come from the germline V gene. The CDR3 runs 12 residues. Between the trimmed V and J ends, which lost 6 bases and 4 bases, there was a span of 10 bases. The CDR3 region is CASRSHLYEQYF. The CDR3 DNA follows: TGTGCCAGCAGGTCCCATTTATACGAGCAGTACTTC.

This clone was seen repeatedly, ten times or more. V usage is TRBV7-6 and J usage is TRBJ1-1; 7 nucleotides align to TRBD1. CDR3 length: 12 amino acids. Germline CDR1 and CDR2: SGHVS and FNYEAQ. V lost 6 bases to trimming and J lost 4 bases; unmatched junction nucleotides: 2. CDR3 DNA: TGTGCCAGCAGAGGGACAGCCACTGAAGCTTTCTTT. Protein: CASRGTATEAFF. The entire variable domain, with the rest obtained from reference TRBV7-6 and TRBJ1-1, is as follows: GAGVSQSPRYKVTKRGQDVALRCDPISGHVSLYWYRQALGQGPEFLTYFNYEAQQDKSGLPNDRFSAERPEGSISTLTIQRTEQRDSAMYRCASRGTATEAFFGQGTRLTVV.

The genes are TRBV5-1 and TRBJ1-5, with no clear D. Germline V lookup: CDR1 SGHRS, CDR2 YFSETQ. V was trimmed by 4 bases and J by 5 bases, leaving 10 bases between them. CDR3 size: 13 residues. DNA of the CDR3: TGCGCCAGCAGCGTAACTACCGATCAGCCCCAGCATTTT. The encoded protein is CASSVTTDQPQHF.

The DNA for the CDR3 is TGCGCCAGCAGCCCTGGACTAGCCACAGGTAAAAGTACGCAGTATTTT. Translating gives CASSPGLATGKSTQYF. The V call is TRBV4-1, the J call TRBJ2-3; 8 nucleotides agree with TRBD2. Germline CDR1 MGHRA, CDR2 YSYEKL. The CDR3 is 16 amino acids. The V and J ends lost 4 bases and 8 bases, in that order; junction bases with no gene match: 14.